A selection of T cell receptor beta chains follows, all from one sample in a study of blood T cell repertoires in COVID-19. Data came from immunoSEQ multiplex PCR; TCRdb stores just in-frame clones and leaves some out. The sample contains over 150,000 clones, just under 85% of which appear only once. The sample taken for sequencing was peripheral blood. The receptor set was obtained from a woman aged 55-70 years with acute or convalescent COVID-19. Both conserved end residues are part of each CDR3. The D gene is left open where the match is weak. Clone size appears in some rows only: once, few, many, or a class for an expanded clone.

D	size	V	J	DNA	CDR3
NA	once	TRBV6-5	TRBJ1-1	TGTGCCAGCAGTTCCCCGACAGGATTTCGGACTGAAGCTTTCTTT	CASSSPTGFRTEAFF
TRBD1	NA	TRBV5-1	TRBJ1-2	TGCGCCAGCAGCTTGGAGTTGGACAGGATACCTGACGGCTACACCTTC	CASSLELDRIPDGYTF
NA	NA	TRBV4-1	TRBJ1-2	TGCGCCAGCAGCCTTGGAGGGGAAGGTAACTATGGCTACACCTTC	CASSLGGEGNYGYTF
NA	NA	TRBV9	TRBJ1-4	TGTGCCAGCAGCGTAGCCGGGGGGAATGAAAAACTGTTTTTT	CASSVAGGNEKLFF
NA	NA	TRBV4-1	TRBJ2-7	TGCGCCAGCAGCCCAATCGTAGCGGACTACGAGCAGTACTTC	CASSPIVADYEQYF
NA	once	TRBV7-2	TRBJ1-1	TGTGCCAGTAGGACCGGGAGAATGAACACTGAAGCTTTCTTT	CASRTGRMNTEAFF
NA	NA	TRBV5-1	TRBJ1-1	TGCGCCAGCAGCTGGACAGTAACGGACACTGAAGCTTTCTTT	CASSWTVTDTEAFF
TRBD2	NA	TRBV10-3	TRBJ2-7	TGTGCCATCAGGGCGACAACGGGGGGGCGCTACGAGCAGTACTTC	CAIRATTGGRYEQYF
NA	NA	TRBV6-6	TRBJ1-5	TGTGCCAGCAGTTACTCGGCCCCGAATCAGCCCCAGCATTTT	CASSYSAPNQPQHF
TRBD1	NA	TRBV5-4	TRBJ1-2	TGTGCCAGCAGAACACAGGGGGCGTTCGATGGCTACACCTTC	CASRTQGAFDGYTF
TRBD1	NA	TRBV9	TRBJ1-5	TGTGCCAGCAGCACGACAGGGGTTGGCAATCAGCCCCAGCATTTT	CASSTTGVGNQPQHF
NA	few	TRBV7-9	TRBJ2-7	TGTGCCAGCAGCTTAGCGCAACAGGTCTCCTACGAGCAGTACTTC	CASSLAQQVSYEQYF
TRBD2	NA	TRBV5-1	TRBJ2-1	TGCGCCAGCAGCTTGGGGGGAGGGCCGAATGAGCAGTTCTTC	CASSLGGGPNEQFF
NA	NA	TRBV27	TRBJ1-3	TGTGCCAGCCGTCGGGGGGGGACACGGAGCTCTGGAAACACCATATATTTT	CASRRGGTRSSGNTIYF
TRBD1	NA	TRBV10-3	TRBJ2-5	TGTGCCATCAGGAGGGGACAGGACGTGGAGACCCAGTACTTC	CAIRRGQDVETQYF
TRBD2	NA	TRBV14	TRBJ2-3	TGTGCCAGCAGCCCTCTAGCGGCTCACACAGATACGCAGTATTTT	CASSPLAAHTDTQYF
NA	NA	TRBV6-1	TRBJ1-4	TGTGCCAGCAGTGAAGGACAGACGAGTAATGAAAAACTGTTTTTT	CASSEGQTSNEKLFF
TRBD1	few	TRBV5-1	TRBJ2-7	TGCGCCAGCAGCCCATTGGGACAGGGGTCCCACGAGCAGTACTTC	CASSPLGQGSHEQYF
TRBD1	NA	TRBV28	TRBJ1-2	TGTGCCAGCAGTTCCTCGGACAGGCTTAGTGGCTACACCTTC	CASSSSDRLSGYTF
NA	once	TRBV3-1/TRBV3-2	TRBJ1-2	TGTGCCAGCAGTCCCGCGGGGGGAGACGGCTACACCTTC	CASSPAGGDGYTF
NA	NA	TRBV14	TRBJ1-1	TGTGCCAGCAACAGGGAGGGCACTGAAGCTTTCTTT	CASNREGTEAFF
NA	NA	TRBV7-3	TRBJ2-5	TGTGCCAGCAGCTTAGGACTTCAAGAGACCCAGTACTTC	CASSLGLQETQYF
TRBD1	NA	TRBV6-6	TRBJ1-3	TGTGCCAGCAGTTACGGGACAGGTGGTGGGGGAAACACCATATATTTT	CASSYGTGGGGNTIYF
NA	NA	TRBV2	TRBJ2-2	TGTGCCAGCGTTGAGACCGGGGAGCTGTTTTTT	CASVETGELFF